The 26 T cell receptor beta chains below all came from one sample that was sequenced in a study of Ad26.COV2.S vaccination and SARS-CoV-2 variants. The treatment: some 19 received Ad26.COV2.S at low or high dose, single or two shots; 5 received placebo; per-sample allocation not given. The samples date from day 63 after the first vaccine or placebo injection. The protocol was immunoSEQ multiplex PCR, while the TCRdb copy is restricted to in-frame clones and leaves out a portion. The data show 200,000 to 250,000 clones, with 88% seen just once and around 11% held by the top ten. The sample in question was peripheral blood, obtained in a trial of Ad26.COV2.S vaccine versus placebo. These receptors were collected from a person aged 18-65 years who received the Ad26.COV2.S COVID-19 vaccine or a placebo.

As concerns this clone: At one end the junction does not follow the germline gene, possibly because of a read error. This chain joins TRBV10-3 and TRBJ2-3, with 8 bases matching TRBD2. From germline, CDR1 is ENHRY and CDR2 SYGVKD. This CDR3 has 20 amino acids. CDR3 bases: TGTGCCATCAGTGAGCCCCTGGGACCGGGGGGGCATTCTAGCATAGATACGCAGTATTTT. Translating it yields CAISEPLGPGGHSSIDTQYF.

V gene TRBV12-3 or TRBV12-4 combines with J gene TRBJ1-2, with D perhaps TRBD1 (6 bases). The CDR3 extends over 13 amino acids. The germline V and J ends were trimmed by 4 bases and 4 bases, with 10 bases remaining between them. The CDR3 reads CASSYDRSYGYTF. In DNA, the CDR3 is TGTGCCAGCAGTTACGACAGGAGCTATGGCTACACCTTC.

The chain employs TRBV12-3 or TRBV12-4 and TRBJ2-7; D is uncertain. V was pared by 6 bases and J by 9 bases, with 15 bases between. This CDR3 region has 12 residues. CDR3 DNA: TGTGCCAGCAGCCCCCTAGGGCAGAGGCAGTACTTC. Its protein product is CASSPLGQRQYF.

This chain connects TRBV3-1 (or the pseudogene TRBV3-2) to TRBJ2-2; tentative D call: TRBD1 (5 bases). CDR1 and CDR2 (germline): LGHDT, YNNKEL (reference sequence). This CDR3 is built from 14 residues. V lost 1 base and J lost 5, with 8 bases in between. The CDR3 nucleotides read TGTGCCAGCAGCCAAGGTCAGGGTACCGGGGAGCTGTTTTTT. It translates to CASSQGQGTGELFF.

This chain joins TRBV5-6 and TRBJ2-5; TRBD2 might be the D (5 bases). The CDR3 spans 16 residues. Germline V gives CDR1 SGHDT, CDR2 YYEEEE. The V and J ends lost 2 bases and 1 base respectively, with 15 bases between them. The CDR3 protein is CASSFRSDGIQETQYF. In nucleotides, the CDR3 is TGTGCCAGCAGCTTTAGATCGGACGGGATCCAAGAGACCCAGTACTTC.

This clone has a single count. J is TRBJ1-5 and V is TRBV15, with 9 positions matching TRBD1. The CDR3 totals 16 residues. The germline V gene has CDR1 LNHNV and CDR2 YYDKDF (reference sequence). V shed 4 bases, J shed 1 base, and the junction held 5 bases outside the gene matches. CDR3: CATSTAGQGSNQPQHF. In DNA, the CDR3 is TGTGCCACCAGCACTGCGGGACAGGGAAGCAATCAGCCCCAGCATTTT.

This sequence joins TRBV12-3 or TRBV12-4 and TRBJ1-2, with TRBD1 matching 8 bases. V trimming: 7 bases; J trimming: 8 bases; junction bases outside the gene matches: 6. The CDR3 extends over 12 amino acids. CDR3 DNA: TGTGCCAGCACTCAGGGGGCGCGGGGCTACACCTTC. Translating gives CASTQGARGYTF.

The chain is built from TRBV5-1 and TRBJ1-2; D unclear. Germline CDR1 SGHRS, CDR2 YFSETQ. V lost 2 bases to trimming and J lost 4 bases, with 12 bases between them. This CDR3 is 14 amino acids long. DNA for the CDR3: TGCGCCAGCAGCTTTCGGGAGGTGGGCTATGGCTACACCTTC. It is translated as CASSFREVGYGYTF.

The chain joins TRBV11-2 to TRBJ2-3; possibly TRBD2 for D (5 bases). Germline loops: CDR1 SGHAT, CDR2 FQNNGV. V was clipped by 1 base and J by 6 bases, with 11 bases between them. The CDR3 sequence is 14 residues long. CDR3 sequence (DNA): TGTGCCAGCAGCTTAGGGCCGGGGTCCGATACGCAGTATTTT. Translated: CASSLGPGSDTQYF.

The rearrangement joins TRBV4-3 to TRBJ2-2; 8 bases align to TRBD2. CDR1 is LGHNA and CDR2 is YSLEER in the germline V gene. J gave up 7 bases and V 0 bases, and 10 bases lay outside the gene matches. The CDR3 has 17 amino acids. The CDR3 region has the DNA TGCGCCAGCAGCCAAGATTCTAGCGGGCGGGTTGTCGGGGAGCTGTTTTTT. It encodes CASSQDSSGRVVGELFF.

The chain is built from TRBV5-4 and TRBJ2-3, with TRBD2 matching 13 bases. The CDR3 is 16 amino acids. With 4 bases clipped from V and 3 bases from J, the junction kept 5 bases outside the gene matches. Per germline, CDR1 SGHNT and CDR2 YYREEE (reference sequence). CDR3 bases: TGTGCCAGCAGCGGGCCGGGACTAGCGGGGACAGATACGCAGTATTTT. Translating gives CASSGPGLAGTDTQYF.

The gene calls are TRBV5-1 and TRBJ2-2, with D perhaps matching TRBD2 (6 bases). The germline gives CDR1 SGHRS, CDR2 YFSETQ. The CDR3 extends over 16 amino acids. Trimming removed 3 bases at V and 1 base at J, with 13 bases between. CDR3: CASSWTGTQNTGELFF. As DNA, the CDR3 is TGCGCCAGCAGCTGGACCGGGACTCAGAACACCGGGGAGCTGTTTTTT.

This clone was seen a single time. The rearrangement uses TRBV2 and TRBJ1-2, with 9 bases aligning to TRBD1. Germline CDR1 and CDR2: SNHLY and FYNNEI. The length of the CDR3 is 15 residues. The trim removed 4 bases at V and 4 bases at J, leaving 7 bases unmatched. The CDR3 sequence: CASSGQGQGTYGYTF. DNA of the CDR3: TGTGCCAGCAGTGGTCAGGGACAGGGAACCTATGGCTACACCTTC.

The chain employs TRBV6-2 or TRBV6-3 and TRBJ2-1, with 10 nucleotides matching TRBD2. This CDR3 contains 16 residues. The trim removed 2 bases at V and 8 bases at J, leaving 9 bases unmatched. Germline V gives CDR1 MNHEY, CDR2 SVGEGT. This CDR3 is CASSYRVLAGEYEQFF. For the CDR3, the DNA is TGTGCCAGCAGTTACAGGGTGCTAGCGGGGGAGTATGAGCAGTTCTTC.

This chain joins TRBV28 and TRBJ2-7, with 7 bases aligning to TRBD2. Germline V gives CDR1 MDHEN, CDR2 SYDVKM. V lost 5 bases, J lost 1 base, and 2 bases stayed unmatched. The CDR3 runs to 13 residues. The CDR3 coding sequence is TGTGCCAGCAGTGGGACTATTTCCTACGAGCAGTACTTC. It yields the protein CASSGTISYEQYF.

The chain links TRBV6-5 to TRBJ1-3; D unresolved. V shed 4 bases and J shed 2 bases, with 6 bases lying between them. The CDR3 runs to 13 residues. The germline V gene has CDR1 MNHEY and CDR2 SVGAGI. CDR3 residues: CASSSPTGNTIYF. The CDR3 bases are TGTGCCAGCAGTTCGCCAACTGGAAACACCATATATTTT.

The V call is TRBV27, the J call TRBJ1-4; D may be TRBD1 (6 bases). This CDR3 region has 18 residues. Per the germline V gene, CDR1 is MNHEY and CDR2 is SMNVEV (reference sequence). Trimming pared 3 bases from V and 3 bases from J, leaving 20 bases between. For the CDR3, the DNA is TGTGCCAGCAGTTTTGCCGGTCAGGGGATGTTCCCTAATGAAAAACTGTTTTTT. Translating it yields CASSFAGQGMFPNEKLFF.

This chain joins TRBV28 and TRBJ1-4; D is possibly TRBD1 (5 bases). The CDR3 is 12 residues long. Trimming took 8 bases from V and 8 from J, leaving 12 bases between them. CDR1 and CDR2 (germline): MDHEN, SYDVKM. CDR3 in DNA: TGTGCCAGCTTAGGGGCGGCCGAAAAACTGTTTTTT. It encodes CASLGAAEKLFF.

The CDR3 DNA follows: TGCAGTGCTAGTAAAAGAATCCTTTTCTCCTACAATGAGCAGTTCTTC. Its translation: CSASKRILFSYNEQFF. The chain uses TRBV20-1 and TRBJ2-1; D remains unclear. The CDR3 consists of 16 residues. With 3 bases removed from V and 0 bases from J, the gap between germline ends came to 15 bases. CDR1 is DFQATT, CDR2 SNEGSKA, per germline (reference sequence).

This chain connects TRBV6-5 to TRBJ2-2, with no clear D. This CDR3 spans 13 amino acids. The germline V gene has CDR1 MNHEY and CDR2 SVGAGI. Between the trimmed V and J ends, which lost 1 base and 6 bases, there was a span of 6 bases. CDR3 DNA: TGTGCCAGCAGTTACTGGGGATCCGGGGAGCTGTTTTTT. Translation gives CASSYWGSGELFF.

The chain has TRBV2 and TRBJ2-7; no firm D call. This CDR3 is 12 amino acids long. V dropped 7 bases and J dropped 0 bases, with 7 bases sitting between them. Germline V lookup: CDR1 SNHLY, CDR2 FYNNEI. CDR3 coding DNA: TGTGCCAGCATGTTTTCCTCCTACGAGCAGTACTTC. Translation: CASMFSSYEQYF.

The chain joins TRBV28 to TRBJ1-2; D perhaps matches TRBD1 (6 bases). Trimming took off 6 bases at V and 3 bases at J, with 11 bases between the two ends. CDR3 size: 13 residues. CDR1 MDHEN and CDR2 SYDVKM come from the germline V gene. CDR3: CASSLDRYYGYTF. Here the CDR3 DNA reads TGTGCCAGCAGCCTAGACAGGTACTATGGCTACACCTTC.

The genes are TRBV28 and TRBJ1-2, with a possible D match to TRBD1 (6 bases). The germline V and J ends were trimmed by 5 bases and 5 bases, with 18 bases remaining between them. This CDR3 region has 15 residues. Germline CDR1 reads MDHEN; CDR2 reads SYDVKM. DNA for the CDR3: TGTGCCAGCAGTCTAACAGGGAGCCCCACGTATGGCTACACCTTC. As protein: CASSLTGSPTYGYTF.

V and J are TRBV4-2 and TRBJ1-2, with D possibly being TRBD1 (6 bases). The germline V and J ends were trimmed by 0 bases and 0 bases, with 14 bases remaining between them. The CDR3 length is 17 residues. Germline V lookup: CDR1 LGHNA, CDR2 YNFKEQ. This CDR3 reads CASSQDGDRRANYGYTF. In DNA, the CDR3 is TGTGCCAGCAGCCAAGATGGAGACAGGAGAGCTAACTATGGCTACACCTTC.

The chain couples TRBV5-4 to TRBJ2-1, with 11 bases lining up with TRBD2. The CDR3 covers 16 residues. Trimming at V came to 2 bases and at J to 7 bases, leaving 8 bases not matched to a gene. Germline loops: CDR1 SGHNT, CDR2 YYREEE (reference sequence). CDR3 region: CASSFRLAGIGNEQFF. The CDR3 DNA reads TGTGCCAGCAGCTTCCGACTAGCGGGAATTGGTAATGAGCAGTTCTTC.

This chain uses TRBV10-2 with TRBJ2-5; weak D call: TRBD2 (6 bases). Germline CDR1 reads WSHSY; CDR2 reads SAAADI. There are 13 residues in the CDR3. Trimming shortened V by 5 bases and J by 5 bases, and 12 bases separated the two germline ends. Written as DNA, the CDR3 is TGCGCCAGCAGTCGGGGGTCCAAGGAGACCCAGTACTTC. Encoded protein: CASSRGSKETQYF.